This record covers a single T cell receptor beta chain. The sample comes from a study of T-cell memory formation after mild COVID-19. One entry per CDR3 protein results from TCRdb running MiXCR on the 5' RACE reads. The sample records fewer than 350,000 distinct CDR3 sequences, 7% to 10% being singletons. The CDR3 totals 15 residues. In germline, CDR1 is KGHDR, CDR2 SFDVKD. V lost 0 bases, J lost 2 bases, and 9 bases lay in between. The TCR comes from a man between 18 and 35 years old who had mild COVID-19 (a few samples of this study predate the infection). Cell type and time point are not known. The rearrangement joins TRBV24-1 to TRBJ2-5; D gene uncertain. Material for sequencing was PBMCs or a T cell subset sorted from them (not recorded which). CDR3 DNA sequence: TGTGCCACCAGTGATTTGAAGTCAAGTCAAGAGACCCAGTACTTC. This codes for CATSDLKSSQETQYF.